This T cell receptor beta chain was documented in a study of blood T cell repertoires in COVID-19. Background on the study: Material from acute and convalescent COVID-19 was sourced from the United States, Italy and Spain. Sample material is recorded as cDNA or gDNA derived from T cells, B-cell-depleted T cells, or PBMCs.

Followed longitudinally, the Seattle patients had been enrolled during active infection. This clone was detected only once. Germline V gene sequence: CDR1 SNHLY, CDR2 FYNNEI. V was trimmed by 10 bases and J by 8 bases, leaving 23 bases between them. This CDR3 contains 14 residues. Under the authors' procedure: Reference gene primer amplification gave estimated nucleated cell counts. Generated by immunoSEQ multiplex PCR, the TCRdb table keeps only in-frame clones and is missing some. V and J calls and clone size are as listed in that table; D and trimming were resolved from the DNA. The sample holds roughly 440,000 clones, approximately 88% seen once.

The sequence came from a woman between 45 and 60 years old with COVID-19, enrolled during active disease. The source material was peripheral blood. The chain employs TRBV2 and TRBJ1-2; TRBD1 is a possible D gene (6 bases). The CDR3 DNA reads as TGTGCCACTCCGGGGGGACAAGCTGGATCGGGCTACACCTTC. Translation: CATPGGQAGSGYTF.